This TCR beta chain originates from a study of T cell responses to AZD1222 COVID-19 vaccine (dated by TCRdb to the early 2020s). About the full investigation: TCR sequencing covered 233 trial participants: about 210 given two doses of AZD1222 and 26 given two doses of MenACWY control vaccine. Trial participants were enrolled into age subgroups of 18-55, 56-69 and 70-plus years, which contained roughly 150, 30 and 60 TCR-sequenced participants, respectively.

A remark on this clone: It lacks a known antigen. Within one base of it there is no much larger clone, and no base qualities were kept.

The CDR3 regions of human TCRbeta chains were analyzed by immunosequencing. As for how the authors treated the data: Repertoire TCRs were checked for matches against a reference library of SARS-CoV-2-specific TCRs that had been generated using the MIRA antigen-specificity platform. Breadth meant the fraction of unique TCRs that were SARS-CoV-2-associated, whereas depth meant the fraction of total T cells that were SARS-CoV-2-associated. Using the MIRA data, each spike-specific TCR was mapped to the spike region that the TCR reacts to and placed in a CD4 or CD8 class. Log10-transformed breadth and depth values were compared by one-way ANOVA with Sidak's multiple comparisons tests. TCRdb obtained this table from immuneACCESS and retained in-frame rearrangements with V and J assigned. These tables miss some clones; where compared with another copy, unresolved V genes account for less than half of the shortfall, and the remainder is unexplained. That table gives V, J and clone size, and the DNA gave D and trimming. The sample records 150,000 to 200,000 clones, roughly 92% of which are singletons. Less than 1.5% of the sample is in the top ten clones.

The label giving this sample's time point can be read as: about 28 days (+/-7) after the second vaccine dose. AZD1222 recipients given second doses at about 4 weeks or at about 12 weeks were pooled, since spike-specific TCR depth and breadth were not found to differ between the two schedules. Vaccinee samples came from UK trials COV001 and COV002, including a single-blind randomized controlled phase 2/3 trial of AZD1222 (ChAdOx1 nCoV-19) in healthy adults. For TCRbeta chain sequencing, PBMC samples were collected from trial participants at day 0 and at day 28 after the second dose. What the authors observed across the whole study: Conclusions about previously exposed vaccinees are limited, since just five to seven AZD1222 recipients were seropositive for SARS-CoV-2 at baseline. CD4 TCRs associated with the vaccine covered the entire spike protein, and the dominant responses were in regions 160-218 and 743-854. Because no day 14 peak-response samples were available, repertoires were characterized only after the peak T cell response. In the small 56-69-year group, the increase in depth fell short of significance, most likely because of low power. Nearly half of unique spike-specific TCRs reportedly recognized epitopes outside regions mutated in the B.1.351 and B.1.1.7 variants. Participants were mostly white British and included more females than males, and it was suggested by the authors that clonal diversity may have been underestimated. After two AZD1222 doses, spike-specific TCR breadth and depth were significantly higher than at day 0 and than in MenACWY recipients.

From the cysteine up to the phenylalanine, the CDR3 has a length of 12 residues. CDR3 DNA is the only sequence kept; it has 36 bases, read in frame from the first base. Via the germline V gene, CDR1 is SNHLY and CDR2 FYNNEI. Trimming leaves V shorter by 5 bases and J shorter by 4 bases, with the junction holding 0 bases beyond the gene matches. The sequence came from an adult who received the AZD1222 COVID-19 vaccine. This chain is built from TRBV2 and TRBJ2-3, and 7 junctional nucleotides match TRBD1. The material was peripheral blood, obtained 28 days after the second AZD1222 dose. The CDR3 region reads CASSTGADTQYF. The sequenced DNA: TGTGCCAGCAGTACAGGGGCAGATACGCAGTATTTT.